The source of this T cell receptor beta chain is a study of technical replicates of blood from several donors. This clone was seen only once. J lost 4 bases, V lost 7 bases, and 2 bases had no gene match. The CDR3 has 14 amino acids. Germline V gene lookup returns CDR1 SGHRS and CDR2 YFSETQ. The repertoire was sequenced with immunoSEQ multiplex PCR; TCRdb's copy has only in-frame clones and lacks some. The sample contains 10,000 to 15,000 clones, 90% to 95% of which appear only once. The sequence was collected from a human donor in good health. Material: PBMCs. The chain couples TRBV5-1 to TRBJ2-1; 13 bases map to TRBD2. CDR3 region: CASGTSGMYNEQFF. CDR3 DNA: TGCGCCAGCGGGACTAGCGGGATGTACAATGAGCAGTTCTTC.